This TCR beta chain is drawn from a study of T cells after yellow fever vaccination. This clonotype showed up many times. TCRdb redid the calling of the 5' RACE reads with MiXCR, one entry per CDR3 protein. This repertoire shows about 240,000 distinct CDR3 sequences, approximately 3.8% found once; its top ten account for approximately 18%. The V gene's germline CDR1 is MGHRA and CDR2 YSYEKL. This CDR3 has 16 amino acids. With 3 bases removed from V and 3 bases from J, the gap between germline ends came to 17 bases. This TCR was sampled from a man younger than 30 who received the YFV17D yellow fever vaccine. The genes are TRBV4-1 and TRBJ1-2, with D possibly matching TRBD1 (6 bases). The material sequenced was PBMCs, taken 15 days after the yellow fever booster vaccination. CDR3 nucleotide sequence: TGCGCCAGCAGCCAGAAGGGGGGCGTGGACGACTATGGCTACACCTTC. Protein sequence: CASSQKGGVDDYGYTF.